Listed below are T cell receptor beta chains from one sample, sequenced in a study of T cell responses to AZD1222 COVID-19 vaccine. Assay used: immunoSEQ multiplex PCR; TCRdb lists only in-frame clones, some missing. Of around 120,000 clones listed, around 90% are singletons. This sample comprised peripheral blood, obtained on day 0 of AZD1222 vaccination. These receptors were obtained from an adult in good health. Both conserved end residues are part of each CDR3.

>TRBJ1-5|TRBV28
CASSLTVGHEPQHF
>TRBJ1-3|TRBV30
CAWSQSGGGTIYF
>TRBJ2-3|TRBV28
CASSSLTGGFGTDTQYF
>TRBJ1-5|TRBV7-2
CASSERDSNQPQHF
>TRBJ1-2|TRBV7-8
CASSLQAGPVYGYTF
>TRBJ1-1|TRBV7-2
CASSLLAWAEAFF
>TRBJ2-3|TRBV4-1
CASSQDSGGERDTQYF
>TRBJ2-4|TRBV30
CAWTDLNIQYF
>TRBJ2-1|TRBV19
CASSIEVSYNEQFF
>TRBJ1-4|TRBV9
CASSVDAGPGEKLFF
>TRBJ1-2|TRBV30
CAWSGTGSYGYTF
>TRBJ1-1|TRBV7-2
CASSFQGVDTEAFF
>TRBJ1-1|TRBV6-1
CASSELGVTEAFF
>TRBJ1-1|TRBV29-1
CSVAVNLGPTEAFF
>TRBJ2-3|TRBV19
CASSIVAGAADTQYF
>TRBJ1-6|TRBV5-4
CASSLAATGSPLHF
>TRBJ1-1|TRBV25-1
CASSPGGRLNTEAFF
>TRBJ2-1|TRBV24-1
CATEGQAYNEQFF
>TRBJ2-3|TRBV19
CASRQGIGDTQYF
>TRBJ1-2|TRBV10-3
CAISESRGSSNYGYTF
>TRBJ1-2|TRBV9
CASYDRIYGYTF
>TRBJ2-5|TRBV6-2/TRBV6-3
CASSSTGLETQYF
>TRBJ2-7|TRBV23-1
CASSQSTRGATYEQYF
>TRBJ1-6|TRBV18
CASSPAGGQQNSPLHF
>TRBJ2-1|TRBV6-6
CASSARSAGGLNEQFF
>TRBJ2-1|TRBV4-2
CASSHSERFNEQFF
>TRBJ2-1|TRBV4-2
CASRQDPYNEQFF
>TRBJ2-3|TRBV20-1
CSADNEGTQYF
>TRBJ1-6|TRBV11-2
CASSLEGSVISSYNSPLHF
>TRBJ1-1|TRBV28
CASTMGGPANTEAFF
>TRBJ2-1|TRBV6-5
CASSQTRNNEQFF
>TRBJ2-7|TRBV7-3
CASSPRTGFGYEQYF
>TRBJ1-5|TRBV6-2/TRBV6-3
CASSYGQVFQPQHF
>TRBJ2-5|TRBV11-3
CASSLQGQIQETQYF
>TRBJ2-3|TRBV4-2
CASSQATSGRARGDTQYF
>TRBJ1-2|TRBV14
CASSQSSGTGLHGYTF
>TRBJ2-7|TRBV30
CAWSQGDLGVYYEQYF
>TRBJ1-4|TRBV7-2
CASSIPTVGRREKLFF
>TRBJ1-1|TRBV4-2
CASSPGQGGNTEAFF
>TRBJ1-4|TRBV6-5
CASSSGGTNEKLFF
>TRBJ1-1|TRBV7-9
CASSSDTEAFF
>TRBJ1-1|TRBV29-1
CSVGAQVGTEAFF
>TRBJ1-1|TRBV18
CASSPLQGGTEAFF
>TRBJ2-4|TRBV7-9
CASSSRASVGNIQYF
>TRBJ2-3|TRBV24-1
CATSDFRGGDTQYF
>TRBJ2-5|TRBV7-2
CASSLANLGETQYF
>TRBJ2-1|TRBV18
CASLPLAGGYNEQFF
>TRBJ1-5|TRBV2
CAGNEGGSNQPQHF
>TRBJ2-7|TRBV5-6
CASSLTGFQNEQYF
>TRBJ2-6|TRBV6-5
CASLWGLGANVLTF
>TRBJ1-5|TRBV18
CASSPQRAGGSNQPQHF
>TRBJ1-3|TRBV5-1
CASSLALSGNTIYF
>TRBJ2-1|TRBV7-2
CASSLRTGAREQFF
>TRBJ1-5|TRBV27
CASSLLGQGYQPQHF
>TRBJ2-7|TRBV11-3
CASSLARDYEQYF
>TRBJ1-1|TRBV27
CASSLLKRNTEAFF